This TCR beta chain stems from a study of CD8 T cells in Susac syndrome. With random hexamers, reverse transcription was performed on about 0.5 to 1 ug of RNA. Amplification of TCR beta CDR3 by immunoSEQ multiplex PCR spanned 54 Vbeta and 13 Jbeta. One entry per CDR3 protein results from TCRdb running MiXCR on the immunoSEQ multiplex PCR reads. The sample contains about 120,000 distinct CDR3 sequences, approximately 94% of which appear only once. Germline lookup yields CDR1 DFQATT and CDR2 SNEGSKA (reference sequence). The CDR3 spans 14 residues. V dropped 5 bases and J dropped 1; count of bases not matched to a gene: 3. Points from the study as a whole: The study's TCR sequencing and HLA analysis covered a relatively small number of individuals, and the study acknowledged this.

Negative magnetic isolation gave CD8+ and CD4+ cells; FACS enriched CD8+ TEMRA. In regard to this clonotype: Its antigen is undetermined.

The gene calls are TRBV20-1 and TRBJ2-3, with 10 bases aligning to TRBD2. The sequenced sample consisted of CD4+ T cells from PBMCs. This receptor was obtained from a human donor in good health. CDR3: CSARGLAGTDTQYF. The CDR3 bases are TGCAGTGCTCGCGGACTAGCGGGCACAGATACGCAGTATTTT.